The T cell receptor beta chain described here comes from a study of blood T cell repertoires in COVID-19. Overall study context: Collection of acute and convalescent COVID-19 samples took place in the United States, Italy and Spain.

The CDR3 consists of 16 residues. In the original analysis: Reference gene primer amplification yielded estimated nucleated cell counts. Data came from immunoSEQ multiplex PCR; TCRdb stores just in-frame clones and leaves some out. V, J and clone size are those of that table, while D and trimming were read from the DNA. The table has about 170,000 clones, 87% seen once. The V and J genes are TRBV21-1 and TRBJ2-2; the DNA was not compared with TRBD1, the D call given in the table. TRBV21-1 is a listed pseudogene. The receptor's source is a man aged 18 to 29 with active or convalescent COVID-19. The sample consisted of peripheral blood. The CDR3 DNA follows: TGTGCCAGCAGCAAACCGAGGGGGATGAACACCGGGGAGCTGTTTTTT. Amino acids: CASSKPRGMNTGELFF.